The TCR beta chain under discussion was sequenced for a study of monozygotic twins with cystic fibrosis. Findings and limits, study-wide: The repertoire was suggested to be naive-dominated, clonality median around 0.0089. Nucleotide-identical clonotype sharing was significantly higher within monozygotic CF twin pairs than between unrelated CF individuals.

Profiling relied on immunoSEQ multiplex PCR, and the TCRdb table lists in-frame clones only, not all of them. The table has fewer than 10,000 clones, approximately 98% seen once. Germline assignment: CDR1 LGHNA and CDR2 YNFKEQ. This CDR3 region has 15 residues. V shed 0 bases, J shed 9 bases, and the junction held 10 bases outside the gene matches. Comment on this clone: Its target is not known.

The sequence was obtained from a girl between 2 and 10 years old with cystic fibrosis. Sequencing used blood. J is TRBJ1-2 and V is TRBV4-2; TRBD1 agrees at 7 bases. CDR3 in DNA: TGTGCCAGCAGCCAAGATCTTCGCCAGGGGGTAAGCTACACCTTC. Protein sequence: CASSQDLRQGVSYTF.